This T cell receptor (beta chain) emerged from a study of blood T cell repertoires in COVID-19. Trimming cost V 6 bases and J 19 bases; bases outside gene matches: 10. CDR3 length: 12 residues. Under the authors' procedure: Amplified reference gene primers provided the basis for estimating nucleated cell counts. Assay used: immunoSEQ multiplex PCR; TCRdb lists only in-frame clones, some missing. Clonal size and the V and J genes are those of that table, whereas D and trimming came from the DNA. The sample includes 200,000 to 250,000 clones, about 88% seen only once; the top ten take around 2.9%. The specimen was peripheral blood. The receptor was derived from a woman aged 55 to 70 with acute or convalescent COVID-19. This chain uses TRBV12-3 or TRBV12-4 with TRBJ2-6, with 9 nucleotides matching TRBD1. The CDR3 DNA follows: TGTGCCAGCAGACGACAACAGGGGGCTGTCACTTTC. Its translation: CASRRQQGAVTF.